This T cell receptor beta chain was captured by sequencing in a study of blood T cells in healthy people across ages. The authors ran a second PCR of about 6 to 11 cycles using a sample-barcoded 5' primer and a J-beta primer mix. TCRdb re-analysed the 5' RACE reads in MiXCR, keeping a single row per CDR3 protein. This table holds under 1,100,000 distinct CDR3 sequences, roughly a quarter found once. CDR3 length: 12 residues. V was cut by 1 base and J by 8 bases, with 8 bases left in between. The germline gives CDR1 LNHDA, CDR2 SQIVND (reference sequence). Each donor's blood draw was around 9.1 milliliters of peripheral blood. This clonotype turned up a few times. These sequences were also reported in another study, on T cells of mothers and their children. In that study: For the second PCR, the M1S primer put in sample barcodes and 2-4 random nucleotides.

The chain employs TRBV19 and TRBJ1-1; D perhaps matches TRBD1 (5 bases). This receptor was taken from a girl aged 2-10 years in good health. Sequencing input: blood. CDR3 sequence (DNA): TGTGCCAGTAGTATAGGGGGGTCAGAAGCTTTCTTT. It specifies CASSIGGSEAFF. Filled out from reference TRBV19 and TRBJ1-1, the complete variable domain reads DGGITQSPKYLFRKEGQNVTLSCEQNLNHDAMYWYRQDPGQGLRLIYYSQIVNDFQKGDIAEGYSVSREKKESFPLTVTSAQKNPTAFYLCASSIGGSEAFFGQGTRLTVV.